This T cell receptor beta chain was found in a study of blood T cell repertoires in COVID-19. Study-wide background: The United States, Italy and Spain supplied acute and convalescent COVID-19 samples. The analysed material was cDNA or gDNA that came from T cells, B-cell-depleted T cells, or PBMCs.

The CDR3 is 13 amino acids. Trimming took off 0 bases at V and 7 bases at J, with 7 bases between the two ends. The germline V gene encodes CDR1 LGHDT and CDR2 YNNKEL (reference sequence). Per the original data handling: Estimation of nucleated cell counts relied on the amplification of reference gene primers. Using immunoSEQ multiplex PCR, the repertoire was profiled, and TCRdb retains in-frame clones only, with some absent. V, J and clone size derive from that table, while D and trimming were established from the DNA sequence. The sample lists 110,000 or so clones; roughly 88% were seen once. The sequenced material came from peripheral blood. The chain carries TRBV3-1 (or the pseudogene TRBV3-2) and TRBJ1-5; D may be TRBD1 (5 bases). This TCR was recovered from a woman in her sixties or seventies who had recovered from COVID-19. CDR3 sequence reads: CASSQEWGQPQHF. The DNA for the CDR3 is TGTGCCAGCAGCCAAGAATGGGGCCAGCCCCAGCATTTT.